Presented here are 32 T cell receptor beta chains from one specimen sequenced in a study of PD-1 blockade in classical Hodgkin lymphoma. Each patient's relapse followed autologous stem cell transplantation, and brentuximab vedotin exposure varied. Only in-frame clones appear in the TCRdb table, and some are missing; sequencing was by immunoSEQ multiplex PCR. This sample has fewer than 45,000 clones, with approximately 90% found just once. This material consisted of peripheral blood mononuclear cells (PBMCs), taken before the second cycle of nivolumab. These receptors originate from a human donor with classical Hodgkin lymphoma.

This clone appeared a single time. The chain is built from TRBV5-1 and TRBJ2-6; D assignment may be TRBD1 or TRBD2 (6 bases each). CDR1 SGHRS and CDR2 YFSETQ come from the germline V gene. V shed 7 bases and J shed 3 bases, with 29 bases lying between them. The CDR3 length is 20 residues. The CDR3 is CASWMDGGKGPNLGANVLTF. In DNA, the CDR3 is TGCGCCAGCTGGATGGACGGGGGCAAGGGGCCAAACCTTGGGGCCAACGTCCTGACTTTC.

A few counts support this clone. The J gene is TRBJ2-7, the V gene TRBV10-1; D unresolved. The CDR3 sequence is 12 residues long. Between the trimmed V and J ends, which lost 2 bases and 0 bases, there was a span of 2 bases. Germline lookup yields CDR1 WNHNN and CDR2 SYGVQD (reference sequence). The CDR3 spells CASSEGSYEQYF. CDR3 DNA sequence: TGCGCCAGCAGTGAGGGCTCCTACGAGCAGTACTTC.

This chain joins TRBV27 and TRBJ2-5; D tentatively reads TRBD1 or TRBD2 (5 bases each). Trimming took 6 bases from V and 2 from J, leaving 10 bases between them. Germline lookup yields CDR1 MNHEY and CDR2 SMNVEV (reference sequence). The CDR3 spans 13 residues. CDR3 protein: CASRAEGQETQYF. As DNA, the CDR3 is TGTGCCAGCAGGGCTGAGGGGCAAGAGACCCAGTACTTC.

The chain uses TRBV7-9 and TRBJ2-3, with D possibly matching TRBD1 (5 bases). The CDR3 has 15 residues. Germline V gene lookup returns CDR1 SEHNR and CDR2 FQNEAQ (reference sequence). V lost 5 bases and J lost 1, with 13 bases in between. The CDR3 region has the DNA TGTGCCAGCAGCCAGATCGACAGACGCACAGATACGCAGTATTTT. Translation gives CASSQIDRRTDTQYF. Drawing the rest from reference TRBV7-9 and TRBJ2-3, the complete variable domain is DTGVSQNPRHKITKRGQNVTFRCDPISEHNRLYWYRQTLGQGPEFLTYFQNEAQLEKSRLLSDRFSAERPKGSFSTLEIQRTEQGDSAMYLCASSQIDRRTDTQYFGPGTRLTVL.

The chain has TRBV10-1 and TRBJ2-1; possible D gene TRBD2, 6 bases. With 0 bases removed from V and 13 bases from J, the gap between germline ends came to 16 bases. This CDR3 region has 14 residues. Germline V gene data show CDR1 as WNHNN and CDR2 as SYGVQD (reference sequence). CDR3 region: CASSESGGFPVQFF. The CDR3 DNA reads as TGCGCCAGCAGTGAGTCGGGGGGATTCCCGGTACAGTTCTTC.

CDR3 bases: TGCGCCAGCAGCTTGGAGACAGGGTACTACGAGCAGTACTTC. Its translation is CASSLETGYYEQYF. The chain joins TRBV5-1 to TRBJ2-7; 7 nucleotides match TRBD1. Trimming took 0 bases from V and 3 from J; bases not matched to a gene: 3. CDR1 and CDR2 (germline): SGHRS, YFSETQ. The CDR3 spans 14 residues.

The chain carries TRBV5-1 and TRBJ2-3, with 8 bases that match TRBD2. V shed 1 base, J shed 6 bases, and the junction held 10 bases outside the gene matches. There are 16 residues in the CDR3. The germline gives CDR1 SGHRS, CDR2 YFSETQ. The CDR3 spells CASSLRAGGASDTQYF. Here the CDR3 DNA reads TGCGCCAGCAGCTTGCGGGCCGGGGGGGCTTCGGATACGCAGTATTTT.

The CDR3 region is CASSKLAEGADTQYF. The CDR3 nucleotides are TGCGCCAGCAGCAAGCTAGCGGAGGGGGCAGATACGCAGTATTTT. The chain couples TRBV5-1 to TRBJ2-3, with D tentatively TRBD2 (7 bases). CDR3 size: 15 residues. Trimming took off 4 bases at V and 4 bases at J, with 16 bases between the two ends. CDR1 and CDR2 from the germline V gene are SGHRS and YFSETQ.

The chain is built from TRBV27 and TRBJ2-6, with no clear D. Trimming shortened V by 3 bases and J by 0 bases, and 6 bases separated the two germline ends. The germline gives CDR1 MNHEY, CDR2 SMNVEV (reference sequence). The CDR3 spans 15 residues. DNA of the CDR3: TGTGCCAGCAGTTTGACCCGCTCTGGGGCCAACGTCCTGACTTTC. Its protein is CASSLTRSGANVLTF. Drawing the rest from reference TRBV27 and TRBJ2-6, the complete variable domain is EAQVTQNPRYLITVTGKKLTVTCSQNMNHEYMSWYRQDPGLGLRQIYYSMNVEVTDKGDVPEGYKVSRKEKRNFPLILESPSPNQTSLYFCASSLTRSGANVLTFGAGSRLTVL.

DNA of the CDR3: TGTGCCAGCAGTGACTCGAGACGCCTTAATGAGCAGTTCTTC. Its protein product is CASSDSRRLNEQFF. The rearrangement joins TRBV6-4 to TRBJ2-1; D is uncertain. Germline loops: CDR1 MRHNA, CDR2 SNTAGT. Deletions cut 0 bases from V and 7 bases from J, with 10 bases between. This CDR3 has 14 residues.

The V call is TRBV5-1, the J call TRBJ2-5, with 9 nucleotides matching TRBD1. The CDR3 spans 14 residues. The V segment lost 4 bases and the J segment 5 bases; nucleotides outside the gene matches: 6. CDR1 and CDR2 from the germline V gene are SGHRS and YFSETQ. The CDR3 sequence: CASSPTGGWETQYF. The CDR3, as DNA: TGCGCCAGCAGCCCAACAGGGGGCTGGGAGACCCAGTACTTC.

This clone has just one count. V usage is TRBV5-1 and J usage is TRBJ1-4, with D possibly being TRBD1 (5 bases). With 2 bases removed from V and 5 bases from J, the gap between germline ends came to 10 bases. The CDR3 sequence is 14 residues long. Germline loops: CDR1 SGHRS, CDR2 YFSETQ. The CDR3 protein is CASSFGGVNEKLFF. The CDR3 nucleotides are TGCGCCAGCAGCTTTGGAGGGGTGAATGAAAAACTGTTTTTT.

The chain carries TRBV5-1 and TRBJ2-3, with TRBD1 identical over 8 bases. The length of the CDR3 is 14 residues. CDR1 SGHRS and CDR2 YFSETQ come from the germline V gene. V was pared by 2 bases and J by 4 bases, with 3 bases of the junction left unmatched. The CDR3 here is CASSFRTGPDTQYF. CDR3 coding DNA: TGCGCCAGCAGCTTCCGGACAGGGCCAGATACGCAGTATTTT. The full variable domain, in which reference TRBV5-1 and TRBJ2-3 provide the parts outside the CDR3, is KAGVTQTPRYLIKTRGQQVTLSCSPISGHRSVSWYQQTPGQGLQFLFEYFSETQRNKGNFPGRFSGRQFSNSRSEMNVSTLELGDSALYLCASSFRTGPDTQYFGPGTRLTVL.

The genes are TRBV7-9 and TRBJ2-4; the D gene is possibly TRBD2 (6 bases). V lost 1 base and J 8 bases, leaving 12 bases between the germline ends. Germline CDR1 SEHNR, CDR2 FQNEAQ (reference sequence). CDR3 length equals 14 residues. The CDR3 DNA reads TGTGCCAGCAGCTTAGACGGGACTCCGGACATTCAGTACTTC. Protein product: CASSLDGTPDIQYF.

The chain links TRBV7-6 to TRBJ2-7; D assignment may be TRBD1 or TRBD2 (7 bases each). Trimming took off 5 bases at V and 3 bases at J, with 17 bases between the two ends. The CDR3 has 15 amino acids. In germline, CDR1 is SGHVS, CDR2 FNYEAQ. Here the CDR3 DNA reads TGTGCCAGCAGCCCCCAACAGGGGAGGGGCTACGAGCAGTACTTC. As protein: CASSPQQGRGYEQYF.

This CDR3 is CASSESTGYWDTQYF. Here the CDR3 DNA reads TGTGCCAGCAGTGAATCAACAGGTTATTGGGATACGCAGTATTTT. The chain recombines TRBV25-1 with TRBJ2-3; possible D gene TRBD1, 5 bases. The CDR3 has 15 amino acids. CDR1 is MGHDK, CDR2 SYGVNS, per germline. V was shortened by 1 base and J by 6 bases, with 14 bases between the two germline ends. The whole variable domain, filled in from reference TRBV25-1 and TRBJ2-3, reads EADIYQTPRYLVIGTGKKITLECSQTMGHDKMYWYQQDPGMELHLIHYSYGVNSTEKGDLSSESTVSRIRTEHFPLTLESARPSHTSQYLCASSESTGYWDTQYFGPGTRLTVL.

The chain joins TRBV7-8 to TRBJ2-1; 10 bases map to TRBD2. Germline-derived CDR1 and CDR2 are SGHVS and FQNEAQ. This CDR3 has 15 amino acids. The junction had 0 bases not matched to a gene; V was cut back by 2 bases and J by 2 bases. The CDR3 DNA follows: TGTGCCAGCAGCTTACTAGCGGGGGCCTACAATGAGCAGTTCTTC. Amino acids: CASSLLAGAYNEQFF.

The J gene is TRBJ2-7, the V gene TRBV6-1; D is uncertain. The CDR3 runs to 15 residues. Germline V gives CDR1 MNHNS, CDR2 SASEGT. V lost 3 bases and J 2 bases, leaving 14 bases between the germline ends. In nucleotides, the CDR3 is TGTGCCAGCAGTGAGTTAGAAGGAGAGACCTACGAGCAGTACTTC. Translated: CASSELEGETYEQYF.

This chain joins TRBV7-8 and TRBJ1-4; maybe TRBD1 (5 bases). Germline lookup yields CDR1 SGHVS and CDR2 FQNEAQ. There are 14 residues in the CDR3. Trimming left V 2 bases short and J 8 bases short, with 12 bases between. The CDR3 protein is CASSLMGPGEKLFF. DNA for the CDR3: TGTGCCAGCAGCTTAATGGGGCCTGGCGAAAAACTGTTTTTT. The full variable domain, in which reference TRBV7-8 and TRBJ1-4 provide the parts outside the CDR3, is GAGVSQSPRYKVAKRGQDVALRCDPISGHVSLFWYQQALGQGPEFLTYFQNEAQLDKSGLPSDRFFAERPEGSVSTLKIQRTQQEDSAVYLCASSLMGPGEKLFFGSGTQLSVL.

CDR3 amino acids: CAGWDRVTYEQYF. CDR3 nucleotide sequence: TGTGCCGGATGGGACAGGGTAACCTACGAGCAGTACTTC. This rearrangement joins TRBV19 to TRBJ2-7; 9 nucleotides match TRBD1. CDR1 is LNHDA, CDR2 SQIVND, per germline (reference sequence). V shed 11 bases, J shed 2 bases, and the junction held 7 bases outside the gene matches. This CDR3 region has 13 residues.

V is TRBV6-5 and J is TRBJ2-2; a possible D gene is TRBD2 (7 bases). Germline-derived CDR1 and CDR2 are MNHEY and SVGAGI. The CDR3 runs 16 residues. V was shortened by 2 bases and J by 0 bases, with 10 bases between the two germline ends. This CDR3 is CASSYGGGPNTGELFF. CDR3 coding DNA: TGTGCCAGCAGTTACGGCGGGGGCCCGAACACCGGGGAGCTGTTTTTT.

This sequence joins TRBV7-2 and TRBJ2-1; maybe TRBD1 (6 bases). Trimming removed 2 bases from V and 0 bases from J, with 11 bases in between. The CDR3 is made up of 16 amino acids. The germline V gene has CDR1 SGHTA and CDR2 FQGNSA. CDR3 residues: CASSLRGWSSYNEQFF. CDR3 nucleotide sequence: TGTGCCAGCAGCTTAAGGGGGTGGAGCTCCTACAATGAGCAGTTCTTC.

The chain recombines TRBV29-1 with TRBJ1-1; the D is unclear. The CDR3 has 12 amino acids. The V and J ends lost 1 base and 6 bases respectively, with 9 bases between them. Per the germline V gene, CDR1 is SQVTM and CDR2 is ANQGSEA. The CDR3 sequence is CSVEATRSEAFF. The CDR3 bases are TGCAGCGTTGAAGCGACGAGATCTGAAGCTTTCTTT.

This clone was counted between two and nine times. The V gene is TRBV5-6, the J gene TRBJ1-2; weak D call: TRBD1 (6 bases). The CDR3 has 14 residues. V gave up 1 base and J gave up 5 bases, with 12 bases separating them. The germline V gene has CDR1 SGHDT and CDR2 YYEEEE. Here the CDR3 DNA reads TGTGCCAGCAGCTTGACAGGGAGGAATTATGGCTACACCTTC. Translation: CASSLTGRNYGYTF.

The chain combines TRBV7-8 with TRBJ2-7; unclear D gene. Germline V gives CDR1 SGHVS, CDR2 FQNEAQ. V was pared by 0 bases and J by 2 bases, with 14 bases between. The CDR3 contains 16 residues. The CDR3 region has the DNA TGTGCCAGCAGCTTAGCGATCCTAGATTCCGCCTACGAGCAGTACTTC. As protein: CASSLAILDSAYEQYF. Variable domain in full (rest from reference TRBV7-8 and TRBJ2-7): GAGVSQSPRYKVAKRGQDVALRCDPISGHVSLFWYQQALGQGPEFLTYFQNEAQLDKSGLPSDRFFAERPEGSVSTLKIQRTQQEDSAVYLCASSLAILDSAYEQYFGPGTRLTVT.

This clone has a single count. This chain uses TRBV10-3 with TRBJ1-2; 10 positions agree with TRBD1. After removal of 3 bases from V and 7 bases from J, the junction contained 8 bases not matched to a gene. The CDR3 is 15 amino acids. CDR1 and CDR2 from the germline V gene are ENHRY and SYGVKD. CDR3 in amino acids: CAISDPGQGRGGYTF. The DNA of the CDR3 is TGTGCCATCAGTGACCCGGGACAGGGGCGAGGTGGCTACACCTTC.

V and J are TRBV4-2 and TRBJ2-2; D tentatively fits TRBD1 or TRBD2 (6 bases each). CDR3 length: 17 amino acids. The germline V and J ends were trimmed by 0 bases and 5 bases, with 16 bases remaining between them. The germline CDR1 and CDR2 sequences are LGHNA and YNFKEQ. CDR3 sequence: CASSQEAGRGETGELFF. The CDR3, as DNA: TGTGCCAGCAGCCAAGAAGCGGGCAGGGGAGAAACCGGGGAGCTGTTTTTT.

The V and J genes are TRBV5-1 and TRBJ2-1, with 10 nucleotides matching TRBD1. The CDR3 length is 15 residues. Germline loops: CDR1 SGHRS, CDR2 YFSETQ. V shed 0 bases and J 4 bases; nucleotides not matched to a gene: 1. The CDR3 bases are TGCGCCAGCAGCTTGGGGGACAGGGGTTACAATGAGCAGTTCTTC. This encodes CASSLGDRGYNEQFF.

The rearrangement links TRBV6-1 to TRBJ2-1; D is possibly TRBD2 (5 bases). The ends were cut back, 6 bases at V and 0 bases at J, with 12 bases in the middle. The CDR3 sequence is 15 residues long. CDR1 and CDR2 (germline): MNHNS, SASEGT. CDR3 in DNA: TGTGCCAGCAGAGACTATTGGAGCTCCTACAATGAGCAGTTCTTC. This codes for CASRDYWSSYNEQFF.

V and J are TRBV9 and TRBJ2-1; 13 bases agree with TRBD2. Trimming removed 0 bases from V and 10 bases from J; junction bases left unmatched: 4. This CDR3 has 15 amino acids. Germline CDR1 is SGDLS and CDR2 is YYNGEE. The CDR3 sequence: CASSVGTSGSGEQFF. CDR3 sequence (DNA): TGTGCCAGCAGCGTAGGGACTAGCGGGAGCGGAGAGCAGTTCTTC.

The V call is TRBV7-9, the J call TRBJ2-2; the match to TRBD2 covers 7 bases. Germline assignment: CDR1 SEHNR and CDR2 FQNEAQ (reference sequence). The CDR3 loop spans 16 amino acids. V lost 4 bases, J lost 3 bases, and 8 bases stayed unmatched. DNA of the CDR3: TGTGCCAGCAGCTCCAAACGGGGGGATGACACCGGGGAGCTGTTTTTT. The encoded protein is CASSSKRGDDTGELFF.

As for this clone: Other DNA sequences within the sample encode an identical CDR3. DNA for the CDR3: TGTGCCAGCAGCTCAGGGTCTAATTCACCCCTCCACTTT. Amino acids: CASSSGSNSPLHF. The gene calls are TRBV7-6 and TRBJ1-6; maybe TRBD1 (5 bases). The CDR3 runs to 13 residues. V gave up 4 bases and J gave up 6 bases, with 7 bases separating them. Per germline, CDR1 SGHVS and CDR2 FNYEAQ.